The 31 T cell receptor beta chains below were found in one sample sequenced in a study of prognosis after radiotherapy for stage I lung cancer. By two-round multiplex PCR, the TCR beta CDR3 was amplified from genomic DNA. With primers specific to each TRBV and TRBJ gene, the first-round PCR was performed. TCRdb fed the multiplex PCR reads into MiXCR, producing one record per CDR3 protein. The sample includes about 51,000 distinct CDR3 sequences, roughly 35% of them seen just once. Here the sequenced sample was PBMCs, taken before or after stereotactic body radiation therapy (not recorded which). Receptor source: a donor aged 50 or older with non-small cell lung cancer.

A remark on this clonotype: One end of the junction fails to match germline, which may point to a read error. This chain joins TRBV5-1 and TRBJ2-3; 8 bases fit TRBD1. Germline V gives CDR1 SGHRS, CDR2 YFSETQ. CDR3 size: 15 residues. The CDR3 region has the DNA TGCGCCAGCAGCGTTGACAGGGGCACTAGTGATACTCAGTATTTT. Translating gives CASSVDRGTSDTQYF.

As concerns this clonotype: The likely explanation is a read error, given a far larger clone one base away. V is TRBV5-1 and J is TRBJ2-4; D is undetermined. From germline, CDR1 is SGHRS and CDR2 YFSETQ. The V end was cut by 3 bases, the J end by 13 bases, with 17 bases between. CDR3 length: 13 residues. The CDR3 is CASSWAGPDEQYF. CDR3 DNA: TGCGCCAGCAGCTGGGCTGGGCCCGATGAGCAGTACTTC.

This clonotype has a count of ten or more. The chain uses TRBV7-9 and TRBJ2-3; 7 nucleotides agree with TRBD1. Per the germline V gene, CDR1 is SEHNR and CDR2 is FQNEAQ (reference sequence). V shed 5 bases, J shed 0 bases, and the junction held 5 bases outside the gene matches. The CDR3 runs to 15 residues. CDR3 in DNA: TGTGCCAGCAGCGAGTCGGGACAGAGCACAGATACGCAGTATTTT. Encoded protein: CASSESGQSTDTQYF.

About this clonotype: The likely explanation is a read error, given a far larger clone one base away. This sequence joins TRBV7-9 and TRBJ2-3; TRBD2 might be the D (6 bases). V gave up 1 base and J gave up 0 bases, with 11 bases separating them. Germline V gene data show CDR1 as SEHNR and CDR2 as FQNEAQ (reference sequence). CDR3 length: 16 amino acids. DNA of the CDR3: TGTGCCAGCAGCTTAGTGGCTAGCGTGAGCACAGATACGCAGTATTTT. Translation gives CASSLVASVSTDTQYF.

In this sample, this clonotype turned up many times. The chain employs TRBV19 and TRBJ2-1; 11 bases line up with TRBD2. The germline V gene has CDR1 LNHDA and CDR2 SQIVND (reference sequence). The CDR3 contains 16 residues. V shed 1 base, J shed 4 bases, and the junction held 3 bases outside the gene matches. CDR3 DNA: TGTGCCAGTAGTATAGGTGGGACTAGCGGATACAATGAGCAGTTCTTC. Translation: CASSIGGTSGYNEQFF.

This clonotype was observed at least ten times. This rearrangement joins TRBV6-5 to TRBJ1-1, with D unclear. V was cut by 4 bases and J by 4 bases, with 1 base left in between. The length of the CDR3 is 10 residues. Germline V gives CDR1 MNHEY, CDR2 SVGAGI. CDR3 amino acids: CASSFTEAFF. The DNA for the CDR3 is TGTGCCAGCAGTTTCACTGAAGCTTTCTTT.

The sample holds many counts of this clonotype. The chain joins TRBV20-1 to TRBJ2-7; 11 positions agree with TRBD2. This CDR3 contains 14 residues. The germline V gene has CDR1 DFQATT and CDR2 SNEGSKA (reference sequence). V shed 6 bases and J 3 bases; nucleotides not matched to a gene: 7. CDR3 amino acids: CSATGTSGNYEQYF. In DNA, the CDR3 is TGCAGTGCCACCGGGACTAGCGGAAACTACGAGCAGTACTTC.

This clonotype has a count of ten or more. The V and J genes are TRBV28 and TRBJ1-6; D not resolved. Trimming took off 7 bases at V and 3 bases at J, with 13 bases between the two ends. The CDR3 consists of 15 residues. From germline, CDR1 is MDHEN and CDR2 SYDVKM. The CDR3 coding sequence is TGTGCCAGCAAGTTAAGGTCGTACTATAATTCACCCCTCCACTTT. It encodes CASKLRSYYNSPLHF.

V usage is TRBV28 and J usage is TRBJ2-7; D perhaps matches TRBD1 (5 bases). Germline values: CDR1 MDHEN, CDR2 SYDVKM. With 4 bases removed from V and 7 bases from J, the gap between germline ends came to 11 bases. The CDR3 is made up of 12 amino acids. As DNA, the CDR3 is TGTGCCAGCAGTTGGGGCTCCTGGGAGCAGTACTTC. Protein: CASSWGSWEQYF.

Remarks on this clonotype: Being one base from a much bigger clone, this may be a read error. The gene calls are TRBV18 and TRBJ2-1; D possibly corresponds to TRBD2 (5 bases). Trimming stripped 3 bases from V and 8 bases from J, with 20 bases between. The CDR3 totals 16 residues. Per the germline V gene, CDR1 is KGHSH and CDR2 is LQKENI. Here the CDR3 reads CASSPRRFMWQDEQFF. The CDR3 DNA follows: TGTGCCAGCTCACCCAGGAGGTTTATGTGGCAGGATGAGCAGTTCTTC.

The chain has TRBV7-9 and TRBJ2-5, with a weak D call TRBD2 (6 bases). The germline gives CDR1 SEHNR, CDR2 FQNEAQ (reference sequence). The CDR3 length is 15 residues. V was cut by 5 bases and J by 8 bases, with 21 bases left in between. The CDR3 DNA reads TGTGCCAGCAGCCCCGGTGACGGGAGAAGAGAAACCCAGTACTTC. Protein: CASSPGDGRRETQYF.

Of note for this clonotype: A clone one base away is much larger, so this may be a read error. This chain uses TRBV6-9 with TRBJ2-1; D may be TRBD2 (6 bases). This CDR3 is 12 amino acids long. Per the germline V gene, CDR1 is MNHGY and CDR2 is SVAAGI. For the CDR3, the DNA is TGTGCCAGCAGTTACGGAGCGGGCCTGGAGCTCTTC. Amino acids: CASSYGAGLELF.

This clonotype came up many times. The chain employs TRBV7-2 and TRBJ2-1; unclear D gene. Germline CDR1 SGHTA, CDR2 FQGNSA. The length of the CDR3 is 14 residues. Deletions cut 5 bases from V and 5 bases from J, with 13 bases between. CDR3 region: CASSLSRLDNEQFF. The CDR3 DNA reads TGTGCCAGCAGCCTAAGTCGTCTGGACAATGAGCAGTTCTTC.

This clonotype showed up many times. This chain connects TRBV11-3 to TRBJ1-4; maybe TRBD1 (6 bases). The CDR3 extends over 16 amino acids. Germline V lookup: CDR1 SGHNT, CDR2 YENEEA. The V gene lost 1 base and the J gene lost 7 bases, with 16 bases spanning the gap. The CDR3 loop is CASSLVTGHGVEKLFF. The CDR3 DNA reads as TGTGCCAGCAGCTTAGTCACGGGACACGGAGTTGAAAAACTGTTTTTT.

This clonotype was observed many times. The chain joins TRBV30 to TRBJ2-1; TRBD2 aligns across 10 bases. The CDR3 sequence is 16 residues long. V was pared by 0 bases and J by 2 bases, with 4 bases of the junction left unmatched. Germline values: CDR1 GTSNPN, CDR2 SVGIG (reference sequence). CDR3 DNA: TGTGCCTGGAGTGTAGCGGGAGGGTTACCCTACAATGAGCAGTTCTTC. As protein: CAWSVAGGLPYNEQFF.

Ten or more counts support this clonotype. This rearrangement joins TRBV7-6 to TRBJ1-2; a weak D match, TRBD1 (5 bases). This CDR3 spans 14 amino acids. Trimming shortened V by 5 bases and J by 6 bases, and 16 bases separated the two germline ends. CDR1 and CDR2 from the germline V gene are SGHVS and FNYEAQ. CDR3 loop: CASSPPWVGDGYTF. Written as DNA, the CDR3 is TGTGCCAGCAGCCCCCCATGGGTAGGGGATGGCTACACCTTC.

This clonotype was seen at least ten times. This chain's CDR3 is CASSEGLQETQYF. CDR3 bases: TGTGCCAGCAGTGAGGGTCTCCAAGAGACCCAGTACTTC. The gene calls are TRBV2 and TRBJ2-5; D uncertain. V shed 3 bases and J shed 1 base, with 6 bases lying between them. CDR1 is SNHLY and CDR2 is FYNNEI in the germline V gene. The CDR3 totals 13 residues.

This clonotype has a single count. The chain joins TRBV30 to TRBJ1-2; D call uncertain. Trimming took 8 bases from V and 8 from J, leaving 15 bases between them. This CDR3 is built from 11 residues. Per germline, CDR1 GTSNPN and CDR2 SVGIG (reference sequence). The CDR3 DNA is TGTGCCGGTTGTCCTCCAGGAGGCTACACCTTC. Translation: CAGCPPGGYTF.

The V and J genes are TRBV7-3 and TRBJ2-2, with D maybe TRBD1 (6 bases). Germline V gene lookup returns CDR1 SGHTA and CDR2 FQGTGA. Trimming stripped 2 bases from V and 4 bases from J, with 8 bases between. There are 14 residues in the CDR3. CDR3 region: CASSLGQCTGELFF. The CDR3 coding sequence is TGTGCCAGCAGCTTAGGACAGTGCACCGGGGAGCTGTTTTTT.

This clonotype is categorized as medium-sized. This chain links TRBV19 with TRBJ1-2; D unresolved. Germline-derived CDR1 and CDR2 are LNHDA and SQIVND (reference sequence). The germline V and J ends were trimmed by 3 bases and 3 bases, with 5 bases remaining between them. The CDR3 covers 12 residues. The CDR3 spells CASSMHDYGYTF. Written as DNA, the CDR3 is TGTGCCAGTAGTATGCACGACTATGGCTACACCTTC.

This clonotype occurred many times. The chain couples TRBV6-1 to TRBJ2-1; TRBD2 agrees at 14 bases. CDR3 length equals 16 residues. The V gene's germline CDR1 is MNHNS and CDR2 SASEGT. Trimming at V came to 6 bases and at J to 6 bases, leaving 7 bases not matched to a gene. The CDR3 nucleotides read TGTGCCAGCAGGCCCCGACTAGCGGGAGGGTTCAATGAGCAGTTCTTC. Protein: CASRPRLAGGFNEQFF.

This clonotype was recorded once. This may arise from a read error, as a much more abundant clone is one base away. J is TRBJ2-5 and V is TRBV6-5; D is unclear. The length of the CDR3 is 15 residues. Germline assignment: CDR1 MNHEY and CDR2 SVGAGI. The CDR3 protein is CVSSYSMADQETQYF. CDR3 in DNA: TGTGTCAGCAGTTACTCGATGGCAGACCAAGAGACCCAGTACTTC.

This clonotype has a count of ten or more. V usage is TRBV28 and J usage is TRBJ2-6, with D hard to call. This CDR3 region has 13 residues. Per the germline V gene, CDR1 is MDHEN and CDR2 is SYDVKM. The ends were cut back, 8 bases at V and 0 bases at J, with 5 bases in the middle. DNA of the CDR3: TGTGCCAGCTTCAGCTCTGGGGCCAACGTCCTGACTTTC. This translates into CASFSSGANVLTF.

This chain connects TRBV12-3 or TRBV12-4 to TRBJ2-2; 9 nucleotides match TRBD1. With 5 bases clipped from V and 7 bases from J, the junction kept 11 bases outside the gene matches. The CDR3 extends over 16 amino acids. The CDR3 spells CASSETAGTGNGELFF. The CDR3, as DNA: TGTGCCAGCAGTGAAACGGCCGGGACAGGGAACGGGGAGCTGTTTTTT.

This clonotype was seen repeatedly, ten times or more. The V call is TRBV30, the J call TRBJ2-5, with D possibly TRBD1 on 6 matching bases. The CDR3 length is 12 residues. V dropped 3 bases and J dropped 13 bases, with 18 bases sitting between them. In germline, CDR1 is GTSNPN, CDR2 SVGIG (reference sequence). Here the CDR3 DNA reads TGTGCCTGGAGCAACTACAGGGACCTTCCGTACTTC. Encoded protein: CAWSNYRDLPYF.

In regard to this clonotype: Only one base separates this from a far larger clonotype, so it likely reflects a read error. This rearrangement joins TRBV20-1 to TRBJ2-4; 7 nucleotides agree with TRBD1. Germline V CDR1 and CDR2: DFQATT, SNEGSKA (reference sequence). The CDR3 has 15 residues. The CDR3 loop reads CSAGRGQRGQRVRFF. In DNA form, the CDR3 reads TGCAGTGCTGGACGGGGACAGAGAGGGCAGCGTGTGCGGTTCTTC.

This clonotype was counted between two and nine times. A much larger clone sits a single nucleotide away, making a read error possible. The CDR3: CASNRLNTEAFF. The CDR3 nucleotides read TGTGCCAGCAACCGGTTGAACACTGAAGCTTTCTTT. This sequence joins TRBV7-9 and TRBJ1-1; no reliable D call. The V gene lost 7 bases and the J gene lost 0 bases, with 6 bases spanning the gap. This CDR3 is 12 amino acids long. CDR1 and CDR2 from the germline V gene are SEHNR and FQNEAQ (reference sequence). The full variable domain, rest sourced from reference TRBV7-9 and TRBJ1-1, is DTGVSQNPRHKITKRGQNVTFRCDPISEHNRLYWYRQTLGQGPEFLTYFQNEAQLEKSRLLSDRFSAERPKGSFSTLEIQRTEQGDSAMYLCASNRLNTEAFFGQGTRLTVV.

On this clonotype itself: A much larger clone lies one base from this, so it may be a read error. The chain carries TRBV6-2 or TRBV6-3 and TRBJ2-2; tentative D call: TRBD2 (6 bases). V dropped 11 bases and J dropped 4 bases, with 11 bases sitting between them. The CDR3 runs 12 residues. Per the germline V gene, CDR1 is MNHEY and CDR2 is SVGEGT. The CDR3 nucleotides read TGTGCCGGGGGACTGGGCACCGGGGAGCTGTTTTTT. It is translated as CAGGLGTGELFF.

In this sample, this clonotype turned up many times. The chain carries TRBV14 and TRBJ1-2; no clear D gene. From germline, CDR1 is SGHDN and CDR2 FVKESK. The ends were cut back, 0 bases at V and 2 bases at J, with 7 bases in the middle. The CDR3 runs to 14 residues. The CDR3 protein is CASSQDLGNYGYTF. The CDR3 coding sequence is TGTGCCAGCAGCCAAGATCTAGGGAACTATGGCTACACCTTC.

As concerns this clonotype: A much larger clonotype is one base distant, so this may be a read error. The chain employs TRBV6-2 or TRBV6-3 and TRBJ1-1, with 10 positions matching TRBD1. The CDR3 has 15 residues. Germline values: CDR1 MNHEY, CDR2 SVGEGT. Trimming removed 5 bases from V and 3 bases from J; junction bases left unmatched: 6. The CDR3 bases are TGTGCCAGCAGTCAGCCCGGGACAGGGGACACTGAAGCTTTCTTT. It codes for CASSQPGTGDTEAFF.

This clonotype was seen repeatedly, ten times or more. The CDR3: CASRGLSYNEQFF. In DNA, the CDR3 is TGTGCCAGCAGGGGGCTATCCTACAATGAGCAGTTCTTC. The genes are TRBV12-3 or TRBV12-4 and TRBJ2-1, with D maybe TRBD1 (5 bases). The CDR3 has 13 residues. V was pared by 6 bases and J by 1 base, with 7 bases between.